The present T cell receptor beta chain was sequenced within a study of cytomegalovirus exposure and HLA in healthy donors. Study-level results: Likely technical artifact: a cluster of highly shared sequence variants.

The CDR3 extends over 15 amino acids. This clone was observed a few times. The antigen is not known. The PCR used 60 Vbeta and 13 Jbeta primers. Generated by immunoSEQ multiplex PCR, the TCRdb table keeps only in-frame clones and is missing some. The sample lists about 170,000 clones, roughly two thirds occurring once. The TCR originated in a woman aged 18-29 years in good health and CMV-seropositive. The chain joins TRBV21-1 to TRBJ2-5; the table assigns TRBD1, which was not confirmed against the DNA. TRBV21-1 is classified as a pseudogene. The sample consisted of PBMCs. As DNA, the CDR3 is TGTGCCAGCAGCAAAGAGGGGTCAGACGAAGAGACCCAGTACTTC. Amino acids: CASSKEGSDEETQYF.